Each of the 30 T cell receptor beta chains below was sequenced from the same sample in a study of multiple sclerosis patients with progressive multifocal leukoencephalopathy. As to time point: before natalizumab initiation. The data were produced by immunoSEQ multiplex PCR, yet TCRdb's version contains in-frame clones alone and is incomplete. The table lists about 32,000 clones, 80% to 95% of them singletons. Sequencing used PBMCs. The receptors stem from a man aged 30-40 years with multiple sclerosis.

The chain recombines TRBV25-1 with TRBJ1-1; the D is unclear. Trimming took off 6 bases at V and 5 bases at J, with 7 bases between the two ends. In germline, CDR1 is MGHDK, CDR2 SYGVNS. The CDR3 extends over 11 amino acids. CDR3 in amino acids: CASRGRTEAFF. CDR3 nucleotides: TGTGCCAGCAGGGGGAGGACTGAAGCTTTCTTT.

The gene calls are TRBV27 and TRBJ2-6; 10 nucleotides line up with TRBD2. J was trimmed by 3 bases and V by 0 bases; bases with no gene match: 5. The CDR3 runs 18 residues. Per germline, CDR1 MNHEY and CDR2 SMNVEV (reference sequence). This CDR3 is CASSLSASGSSGANVLTF. CDR3 nucleotides: TGTGCCAGCAGTTTATCGGCTAGCGGGAGTAGTGGGGCCAACGTCCTGACTTTC.

This rearrangement joins TRBV5-1 to TRBJ1-2; 8 nucleotides line up with TRBD1. The ends lost 1 base at V and 6 bases at J; junction bases unmatched: 8. This CDR3 has 15 residues. CDR1 SGHRS and CDR2 YFSETQ come from the germline V gene. Here the CDR3 reads CASSLTSQGADGYTF. CDR3 DNA: TGCGCCAGCAGCTTGACCTCTCAGGGGGCGGATGGCTACACCTTC.

V usage is TRBV27 and J usage is TRBJ1-5, with D possibly being TRBD1 (5 bases). Germline V gives CDR1 MNHEY, CDR2 SMNVEV (reference sequence). The CDR3 has 16 amino acids. V was trimmed by 6 bases and J by 6 bases, leaving 21 bases between them. The CDR3 sequence is CASRGHTGEPSQPQHF. The CDR3 DNA reads as TGTGCCAGCAGGGGTCATACAGGAGAGCCGTCTCAGCCCCAGCATTTT.

The chain uses TRBV25-1 and TRBJ1-2; 9 bases map to TRBD1. Trimming cost V 1 base and J 6 bases; bases outside gene matches: 6. CDR1 and CDR2 (germline): MGHDK, SYGVNS. There are 15 residues in the CDR3. The CDR3: CASSELGGQGNGYTF. For the CDR3, the DNA is TGTGCCAGCAGTGAATTAGGGGGACAGGGTAATGGCTACACCTTC.

The chain links TRBV19 to TRBJ2-5; TRBD2 might be the D (6 bases). The length of the CDR3 is 13 residues. Germline-derived CDR1 and CDR2 are LNHDA and SQIVND (reference sequence). Trimming stripped 4 bases from V and 5 bases from J, with 11 bases between. CDR3 sequence (DNA): TGTGCCAGTAGTAAGGGGAGGTCGGAGACCCAGTACTTC. Residues: CASSKGRSETQYF. The full variable domain, rest sourced from reference TRBV19 and TRBJ2-5, is DGGITQSPKYLFRKEGQNVTLSCEQNLNHDAMYWYRQDPGQGLRLIYYSQIVNDFQKGDIAEGYSVSREKKESFPLTVTSAQKNPTAFYLCASSKGRSETQYFGPGTRLLVL.

This sequence joins TRBV5-4 and TRBJ2-2; 8 positions match TRBD2. Trimming cost V 4 bases and J 4 bases; bases outside gene matches: 9. Germline assignment: CDR1 SGHNT and CDR2 YYREEE (reference sequence). This CDR3 comprises 16 residues. The CDR3 here is CASSRPGREGTGELFF. The DNA of the CDR3 is TGTGCCAGCAGCAGACCGGGACGGGAGGGCACCGGGGAGCTGTTTTTT.

The chain employs TRBV6-1 and TRBJ1-2; TRBD1 might be the D (6 bases). The germline gives CDR1 MNHNS, CDR2 SASEGT. Trimming removed 6 bases at V and 8 bases at J, with 10 bases between. The CDR3 totals 11 residues. This chain's CDR3 is CASRQGRGYTF. The CDR3 DNA follows: TGTGCCAGCAGACAGGGTCGAGGCTACACCTTC.

V usage is TRBV6-5 and J usage is TRBJ1-5; 7 bases are a match to TRBD1. The CDR3 has 15 residues. The V gene end was trimmed by 6 bases and the J gene end by 6 bases; junction bases not matched to a gene: 11. CDR1 is MNHEY, CDR2 SVGAGI, per germline. The CDR3 DNA is TGTGCCAGCAGCTTGACAGGGACCCCCCGTCAGCCCCAGCATTTT. It is translated as CASSLTGTPRQPQHF.

CDR3 bases: TGTGCCAGCAGCTTGGAGGGAAACATTCAGTACTTC. Protein product: CASSLEGNIQYF. The chain is built from TRBV5-6 and TRBJ2-4; D is uncertain. CDR1 and CDR2 from the germline V gene are SGHDT and YYEEEE. V dropped 0 bases and J dropped 6 bases, with 4 bases sitting between them. The CDR3 extends over 12 amino acids.

The chain couples TRBV29-1 to TRBJ2-7, with unresolved D. V dropped 5 bases and J dropped 3 bases, with 8 bases sitting between them. The CDR3 sequence is 11 residues long. The V gene's germline CDR1 is SQVTM and CDR2 ANQGSEA. The CDR3 spells CSVQQVYEQYF. The CDR3 DNA reads as TGCAGCGTTCAACAAGTCTACGAGCAGTACTTC.

The CDR3 sequence: CASSQDDLGQPQHF. CDR3 DNA: TGCGCCAGCAGCCAAGATGACCTTGGCCAGCCCCAGCATTTT. The chain has TRBV4-1 and TRBJ1-5, with D unresolved. Germline CDR1 MGHRA, CDR2 YSYEKL. Trimming took 0 bases from V and 7 from J, leaving 10 bases between them. CDR3 length: 14 amino acids.

This chain links TRBV7-8 with TRBJ2-5; the D is unclear. Judging by the DNA end, TRBJ2-7 fits better; the J call may be wrong. From germline, CDR1 is SGHVS and CDR2 FQNEAQ. This CDR3 is built from 11 residues. CDR3 sequence: CASSPGYEQYF. The CDR3 DNA reads as TGTGCCAGCAGCCCCGGGTACGAGCAGTACTTC.

The V and J genes are TRBV7-2 and TRBJ2-1; weak D call: TRBD2 (5 bases). V lost 5 bases and J lost 4, with 15 bases in between. The CDR3 loop spans 15 amino acids. From germline, CDR1 is SGHTA and CDR2 FQGNSA. The CDR3 protein is CASSQSGYIYNEQFF. DNA of the CDR3: TGTGCCAGCAGCCAAAGCGGATATATTTACAATGAGCAGTTCTTC.

The V call is TRBV5-1, the J call TRBJ2-1, with 7 bases identical to TRBD2. V dropped 4 bases and J dropped 0; count of bases not matched to a gene: 10. The CDR3 is 17 residues long. Per germline, CDR1 SGHRS and CDR2 YFSETQ. The CDR3 sequence is CASSAGGGGSSYNEQFF. The CDR3 bases are TGCGCCAGCAGCGCGGGCGGCGGGGGAAGCTCCTACAATGAGCAGTTCTTC.

In nucleotides, the CDR3 is TGTGCCAGCAGCTTGAGACCGGAGTATAGCAATCAGCCCCAGCATTTT. Translated: CASSLRPEYSNQPQHF. The V gene is TRBV5-6, the J gene TRBJ1-5; no reliable D call. Germline lookup yields CDR1 SGHDT and CDR2 YYEEEE. Trimming took 1 base from V and 0 from J, leaving 11 bases between them. The CDR3 loop spans 16 amino acids.

The chain links TRBV4-2 to TRBJ1-2; D remains ambiguous. V lost 0 bases and J 0 bases, leaving 17 bases between the germline ends. The CDR3 has 18 residues. CDR1 is LGHNA and CDR2 is YNFKEQ in the germline V gene. CDR3 nucleotides: TGTGCCAGCAGCCAAGATTTGACCTACGTAATATCTAACTATGGCTACACCTTC. Amino acids: CASSQDLTYVISNYGYTF.

The chain recombines TRBV18 with TRBJ2-7, with 7 nucleotides matching TRBD1. This CDR3 contains 13 residues. The V gene's germline CDR1 is KGHSH and CDR2 LQKENI. Trimming removed 6 bases from V and 9 bases from J; junction bases left unmatched: 11. CDR3 amino acids: CASSREGQLAQYV. CDR3 nucleotide sequence: TGTGCCAGCTCCCGAGAGGGACAGCTCGCGCAGTACGTC.

The gene calls are TRBV7-3 and TRBJ2-1, with 8 positions matching TRBD1. In germline, CDR1 is SGHTA, CDR2 FQGTGA. After removal of 4 bases from V and 0 bases from J, the junction contained 8 bases not matched to a gene. This CDR3 comprises 17 residues. CDR3 sequence: CASSSAAGGASYNEQFF. The CDR3 DNA is TGTGCCAGCAGCTCCGCGGCAGGGGGCGCCTCCTACAATGAGCAGTTCTTC. Full variable domain (remainder filled in from reference TRBV7-3 and TRBJ2-1): GAGVSQTPSNKVTEKGKYVELRCDPISGHTALYWYRQSLGQGPEFLIYFQGTGAADDSGLPNDRFFAVRPEGSVSTLKIQRTERGDSAVYLCASSSAAGGASYNEQFFGPGTRLTVL.

The CDR3 DNA follows: TGTGCCAGCAGCTTGCGAGAGACCCAGTACTTC. Translating gives CASSLRETQYF. V gene TRBV5-4 combines with J gene TRBJ2-5; unclear D gene. Trimming took 1 base from V and 4 from J, leaving 2 bases between them. CDR1 is SGHNT and CDR2 is YYREEE in the germline V gene (reference sequence). The CDR3 is 11 residues long.

The CDR3: CASSARQGNTEAFF. As DNA, the CDR3 is TGTGCCAGCAGCGCCCGACAGGGGAACACTGAAGCTTTCTTT. The genes are TRBV9 and TRBJ1-1; the match to TRBD1 covers 7 bases. Germline CDR1 and CDR2: SGDLS and YYNGEE. V shed 3 bases and J 1 base; nucleotides not matched to a gene: 3. This CDR3 comprises 14 residues.

A few counts support this clone. V is TRBV19 and J is TRBJ2-2; tentatively, D is TRBD1 (6 bases). Trimming cost V 8 bases and J 0 bases, with 16 bases left between them. Germline lookup yields CDR1 LNHDA and CDR2 SQIVND (reference sequence). This CDR3 is 16 amino acids long. The CDR3 here is CASRSPGTTNTGELFF. The CDR3, as DNA: TGTGCCAGTCGGTCCCCAGGGACAACGAACACCGGGGAGCTGTTTTTT.

The rearrangement uses TRBV6-5 and TRBJ1-6; possible D gene TRBD1, 5 bases. Per germline, CDR1 MNHEY and CDR2 SVGAGI. CDR3 size: 14 residues. Between the trimmed V and J ends, which lost 7 bases and 3 bases, there was a span of 10 bases. The DNA for the CDR3 is TGTGCCAGCATCCCTGACAGCTATAATTCACCCCTCCACTTT. Protein: CASIPDSYNSPLHF.

This sequence joins TRBV15 and TRBJ2-3; 8 positions agree with TRBD2. The V gene end was trimmed by 8 bases and the J gene end by 2 bases; junction bases not matched to a gene: 6. Germline loops: CDR1 LNHNV, CDR2 YYDKDF (reference sequence). The CDR3 is made up of 14 amino acids. As DNA, the CDR3 is TGTGCCACCGGTAGGACTAGCAACACAGATACGCAGTATTTT. The encoded protein is CATGRTSNTDTQYF.

The CDR3 sequence is CASSLRTSGTYEQYF. The DNA of the CDR3 is TGTGCCAGCAGCTTGCGGACTAGCGGGACCTACGAGCAGTACTTC. The chain joins TRBV7-2 to TRBJ2-7; TRBD2 agrees at 12 bases. V dropped 3 bases and J dropped 2; count of bases not matched to a gene: 2. The CDR3 covers 15 residues. Germline V lookup: CDR1 SGHTA, CDR2 FQGNSA.

The chain recombines TRBV2 with TRBJ2-7, with 7 bases fitting TRBD1. The CDR3 is 14 residues long. Per the germline V gene, CDR1 is SNHLY and CDR2 is FYNNEI. V dropped 8 bases and J dropped 2; count of bases not matched to a gene: 9. The CDR3 loop reads CASAGRQGPYEQYF. The CDR3 DNA reads as TGTGCCAGCGCCGGACGACAGGGACCCTACGAGCAGTACTTC.

The gene calls are TRBV27 and TRBJ2-7, with D possibly called TRBD1 or TRBD2 (6 bases each). The V end was cut by 4 bases, the J end by 6 bases, with 25 bases between. Germline loops: CDR1 MNHEY, CDR2 SMNVEV (reference sequence). This CDR3 is built from 17 residues. The CDR3 nucleotides read TGTGCCAGCAGTTCGTCAAACTTACTCCGGACAGCGGGCGAGCAGTACGTC. This codes for CASSSSNLLRTAGEQYV.

The CDR3 sequence is CASSHRTGDSNQPQHF. CDR3 DNA: TGCGCCAGCAGCCACAGGACAGGTGATAGCAATCAGCCCCAGCATTTT. This rearrangement joins TRBV4-1 to TRBJ1-5; 7 nucleotides agree with TRBD1. Germline V CDR1 and CDR2: MGHRA, YSYEKL. The CDR3 contains 16 residues. Trimming at V came to 3 bases and at J to 0 bases, leaving 5 bases not matched to a gene.

The chain employs TRBV7-9 and TRBJ2-3; 13 bases map to TRBD2. Unmatched junction bases numbered 9, after V lost 6 bases and J lost 3 bases. Germline lookup yields CDR1 SEHNR and CDR2 FQNEAQ (reference sequence). The CDR3 extends over 17 amino acids. CDR3 nucleotide sequence: TGTGCCAGCAGGGATTGGACTAGCGGGAGCGTGACAGATACGCAGTATTTT. Translated, it gives CASRDWTSGSVTDTQYF.

This chain connects TRBV4-3 to TRBJ2-3; 12 nucleotides match TRBD2. Germline trimming cut 0 bases from V and 6 bases from J; bases unmatched to any gene: 7. Germline V gene data show CDR1 as LGHNA and CDR2 as YSLEER. The CDR3 is 17 residues long. The CDR3 protein is CASSQDSSGRAGDTQYF. The CDR3 bases are TGCGCCAGCAGCCAAGATTCTAGCGGGAGGGCGGGGGATACGCAGTATTTT.